Below, 18 T cell receptor beta chains from the same sample are listed, as sequenced in a study of cytomegalovirus exposure and HLA in healthy donors. Generated by immunoSEQ multiplex PCR, the TCRdb table keeps only in-frame clones and is missing some. The data hold around 120,000 clones, with roughly nine tenths observed a single time. Specimen: PBMCs. All receptors come from a man aged 18-30 years in good health and CMV-seropositive.

This chain uses TRBV5-4 with TRBJ2-7; D ambiguous. Trimming removed 5 bases from V and 0 bases from J, with 9 bases in between. The CDR3 has 13 residues. Germline V lookup: CDR1 SGHNT, CDR2 YYREEE (reference sequence). CDR3 loop: CASSYGYSYEQYF. CDR3 coding DNA: TGTGCCAGCAGTTACGGTTACTCCTACGAGCAGTACTTC.

This clone was detected only a few times. The rearrangement joins TRBV7-6 to TRBJ1-5; D is possibly TRBD1 (6 bases). Trimming stripped 5 bases from V and 5 bases from J, with 10 bases between. The germline CDR1 and CDR2 sequences are SGHVS and FNYEAQ. The CDR3 totals 13 residues. The CDR3 DNA sequence: TGTGCCAGCAGCCGGACAGAAGATCAGCCCCAGCATTTT. Amino acid sequence: CASSRTEDQPQHF.

The V call is TRBV29-1, the J call TRBJ1-2; TRBD1 might be the D (5 bases). The CDR3 is 14 amino acids. Germline-derived CDR1 and CDR2 are SQVTM and ANQGSEA. V gave up 5 bases and J gave up 4 bases, with 17 bases separating them. CDR3 amino acids: CSVPHTGEFYGYTF. Here the CDR3 DNA reads TGCAGCGTTCCCCACACAGGTGAATTCTATGGCTACACCTTC. Full variable domain (outside the CDR3, taken from reference TRBV29-1 and TRBJ1-2): SAVISQKPSRDICQRGTSLTIQCQVDSQVTMMFWYRQQPGQSLTLIATANQGSEATYESGFVIDKFPISRPNLTFSTLTVSNMSPEDSSIYLCSVPHTGEFYGYTFGSGTRLTVV.

In this sample, this clone turned up once. The V gene is TRBV4-1, the J gene TRBJ1-1; 8 nucleotides align to TRBD1. V lost 4 bases to trimming and J lost 8 bases; unmatched junction nucleotides: 6. Germline V CDR1 and CDR2: MGHRA, YSYEKL. The CDR3 length is 13 residues. CDR3 protein: CASSLWTGREAFF. CDR3 bases: TGCGCCAGCAGCCTATGGACAGGGAGGGAAGCTTTCTTT.

The gene calls are TRBV6-4 and TRBJ2-2; D is uncertain. The germline V and J ends were trimmed by 0 bases and 7 bases, with 9 bases remaining between them. There are 14 residues in the CDR3. Germline CDR1 and CDR2: MRHNA and SNTAGT. Written as DNA, the CDR3 is TGTGCCAGCAGTGACTCCGAAGAGAGCGGGGAGCTGTTTTTT. This gives the protein CASSDSEESGELFF.

V usage is TRBV4-2 and J usage is TRBJ2-5, with TRBD2 matching over 12 bases. The V gene's germline CDR1 is LGHNA and CDR2 YNFKEQ. V was clipped by 0 bases and J by 7 bases; unmatched bases: 9. The CDR3 is 17 residues long. The CDR3: CASSQDILAGGLGTQYF. Written as DNA, the CDR3 is TGTGCCAGCAGCCAAGACATACTAGCGGGGGGCCTCGGGACCCAGTACTTC.

The genes are TRBV2 and TRBJ1-2, with a weak D call TRBD1 (5 bases). V gave up 2 bases and J gave up 4 bases, with 14 bases separating them. The CDR3 consists of 15 residues. Germline values: CDR1 SNHLY, CDR2 FYNNEI. CDR3 protein: CASSERTMNVYGYTF. CDR3 nucleotide sequence: TGTGCCAGCAGTGAAAGGACAATGAACGTCTATGGCTACACCTTC.

The V call is TRBV5-6, the J call TRBJ1-1; maybe TRBD1 (6 bases). Germline assignment: CDR1 SGHDT and CDR2 YYEEEE. There are 15 residues in the CDR3. V was cut by 4 bases and J by 0 bases, with 13 bases left in between. Here the CDR3 DNA reads TGTGCCAGCAGCCCGGGGGGGCCGGTGAACACTGAAGCTTTCTTT. It encodes CASSPGGPVNTEAFF.

This CDR3 is CASSSQGLPQETQYF. CDR3 sequence (DNA): TGTGCCAGCAGTTCACAGGGTCTTCCGCAAGAGACCCAGTACTTC. The chain uses TRBV27 and TRBJ2-5; D might be TRBD1 (6 bases). The germline CDR1 and CDR2 sequences are MNHEY and SMNVEV (reference sequence). This CDR3 has 15 residues. V was trimmed by 4 bases and J by 2 bases, leaving 14 bases between them.

The table lists this clone with a count of one. This chain joins TRBV5-1 and TRBJ2-7; weak D call: TRBD2 (5 bases). Per the germline V gene, CDR1 is SGHRS and CDR2 is YFSETQ. The CDR3 totals 16 residues. Trimming took off 0 bases at V and 10 bases at J, with 23 bases between the two ends. The CDR3 here is CASSLVSGKLTEVQYF. DNA for the CDR3: TGCGCCAGCAGCTTGGTTTCGGGGAAACTCACGGAAGTACAGTACTTC.

The rearrangement joins TRBV5-1 to TRBJ2-6; the match to TRBD1 covers 7 bases. The CDR3 consists of 21 residues. After removal of 2 bases from V and 0 bases from J, the junction contained 17 bases not matched to a gene. Germline V lookup: CDR1 SGHRS, CDR2 YFSETQ. The CDR3 here is CASSFLRDRTPLGSGANVLTF. In DNA form, the CDR3 reads TGCGCCAGCAGCTTTCTTCGGGACAGAACCCCTCTCGGCTCTGGGGCCAACGTCCTGACTTTC.

The V call is TRBV4-3, the J call TRBJ2-1; D remains unclear. The germline gives CDR1 LGHNA, CDR2 YSLEER. V dropped 2 bases and J dropped 8 bases, with 22 bases sitting between them. The CDR3 runs to 17 residues. CDR3 protein: CASSQTNSRYAFDEQFF. CDR3 nucleotides: TGCGCCAGCAGCCAAACTAACTCCCGTTATGCCTTCGATGAGCAGTTCTTC.

V and J are TRBV27 and TRBJ1-1; 11 bases map to TRBD1. In germline, CDR1 is MNHEY, CDR2 SMNVEV (reference sequence). The CDR3 totals 16 residues. The J segment lost 2 bases and the V segment lost 5 bases, leaving 7 bases of the junction unmatched. The CDR3 DNA follows: TGTGCCAGCAGTCCACGGGACAGGGGGATAAACACTGAAGCTTTCTTT. Its protein product is CASSPRDRGINTEAFF.

This chain's CDR3 is CASTPSTDTQYF. As DNA, the CDR3 is TGTGCCAGCACCCCTAGCACAGATACGCAGTATTTT. The chain combines TRBV11-2 with TRBJ2-3; D uncertain. This CDR3 is built from 12 residues. Trimming cost V 7 bases and J 0 bases, with 5 bases left between them. Germline lookup yields CDR1 SGHAT and CDR2 FQNNGV.

The J gene is TRBJ2-5, the V gene TRBV5-4, with 9 bases fitting TRBD2. Per the germline V gene, CDR1 is SGHNT and CDR2 is YYREEE (reference sequence). The CDR3 covers 15 residues. Losses at the gene ends were 3 bases for V and 5 bases for J; bases not matched to a gene: 8. For the CDR3, the DNA is TGTGCCAGCAGCTCGCGGGGGGGCCTGAGGGAGACCCAGTACTTC. Amino acids: CASSSRGGLRETQYF.

The chain combines TRBV7-6 with TRBJ2-3; 10 nucleotides line up with TRBD2. J gave up 2 bases and V 0 bases, and 5 bases lay outside the gene matches. This CDR3 spans 17 amino acids. Germline V gene lookup returns CDR1 SGHVS and CDR2 FNYEAQ. Here the CDR3 DNA reads TGTGCCAGCAGCTTAGCGCAGCTAGCGGGGGTCACAGATACGCAGTATTTT. Translation: CASSLAQLAGVTDTQYF.

J is TRBJ2-5 and V is TRBV5-8, with 8 bases aligning to TRBD1. This CDR3 is 15 amino acids long. CDR1 SGHTS and CDR2 YDEGEE come from the germline V gene. Losses at the gene ends were 2 bases for V and 5 bases for J; bases not matched to a gene: 8. CDR3 DNA sequence: TGTGCCAGCAGCTTAGGACAGGGTGGTGGGGAGACCCAGTACTTC. As protein: CASSLGQGGGETQYF.

This clone was observed once. The chain carries TRBV7-9 and TRBJ2-7; no clear D. Between the trimmed V and J ends, which lost 1 base and 0 bases, there was a span of 7 bases. Germline values: CDR1 SEHNR, CDR2 FQNEAQ (reference sequence). The CDR3 length is 14 residues. The CDR3 region has the DNA TGTGCCAGCAGCTTAGGGAGAGACTCCTACGAGCAGTACTTC. This gives the protein CASSLGRDSYEQYF.